This entry lists 20 T cell receptor beta chains sequenced from one sample in a study of T cells after yellow fever vaccination. One entry per CDR3 protein results from TCRdb running MiXCR on the 5' RACE reads. The table lists around 530,000 distinct CDR3 sequences, less than 20% of them singletons. The source material was PBMCs, sampled less than 6 days after the first yellow fever vaccination. The receptors here all came from a man younger than 35 who received the YFV17D yellow fever vaccine.

This clonotype showed up many times. The gene calls are TRBV19 and TRBJ2-7, with D tentatively TRBD1 or TRBD2 (6 bases each). The V and J ends lost 2 bases and 9 bases respectively, with 17 bases between them. CDR3 size: 14 residues. CDR1 LNHDA and CDR2 SQIVND come from the germline V gene (reference sequence). The CDR3, as DNA: TGTGCCAGTAGTATAAACGACCCCGGGGGCGCGCAGTACTTC. Protein sequence: CASSINDPGGAQYF.

The chain recombines TRBV29-1 with TRBJ2-1; D remains unclear. CDR3 length: 11 amino acids. Per germline, CDR1 SQVTM and CDR2 ANQGSEA. Deletions cut 4 bases from V and 13 bases from J, with 14 bases between. The DNA of the CDR3 is TGCAGCGTTGGACCTAACCCCCTTCAGTTCTTC. This codes for CSVGPNPLQFF.

This clonotype was counted many times. This chain links TRBV4-3 with TRBJ2-7, with D perhaps matching TRBD1 (6 bases). Trimming stripped 0 bases from V and 1 base from J, with 7 bases between. The germline V gene has CDR1 LGHNA and CDR2 YSLEER. The length of the CDR3 is 14 residues. The CDR3 DNA follows: TGCGCCAGCAGCCAAGAGCAGGGGTCCTACGAGCAGTACTTC. Translated, it gives CASSQEQGSYEQYF.

The chain uses TRBV24-1 and TRBJ2-5; TRBD1 agrees at 7 bases. CDR1 KGHDR and CDR2 SFDVKD come from the germline V gene. The CDR3 extends over 15 amino acids. V lost 2 bases, J lost 2 bases, and 4 bases stayed unmatched. The DNA for the CDR3 is TGTGCCACCAGTGATTCGCCCAGGGGGCAAGAGACCCAGTACTTC. This translates into CATSDSPRGQETQYF.

The chain employs TRBV12-3 or TRBV12-4 and TRBJ1-6; perhaps TRBD1 as D (6 bases). The CDR3 has 15 residues. Trimming cost V 2 bases and J 8 bases, with 13 bases left between them. The CDR3 is CASSLIQGTHSPLHF. The CDR3 coding sequence is TGTGCCAGCAGTTTAATCCAGGGGACGCATTCACCCCTCCACTTT.

This clonotype was found a few times. The chain is built from TRBV29-1 and TRBJ2-2; D is possibly TRBD1 (6 bases). V was cut by 0 bases and J by 6 bases, with 17 bases left in between. Germline CDR1 SQVTM, CDR2 ANQGSEA. This CDR3 contains 16 residues. The CDR3 DNA reads TGCAGCGTTGAAGACGGGGCGCTTGAGGGGGCCGGGGAGCTGTTTTTT. This codes for CSVEDGALEGAGELFF.

This clonotype has more than one count but fewer than ten. V gene TRBV27 combines with J gene TRBJ2-7, with 9 bases lining up with TRBD1. The CDR3 extends over 16 amino acids. V was pared by 0 bases and J by 3 bases, with 6 bases of the junction left unmatched. Germline V gives CDR1 MNHEY, CDR2 SMNVEV (reference sequence). The CDR3 sequence is CASSLSRTGVGYEQYF. For the CDR3, the DNA is TGTGCCAGCAGTTTATCGAGGACAGGGGTCGGCTACGAGCAGTACTTC.

The gene calls are TRBV5-5 and TRBJ2-1, with 7 positions matching TRBD1. The ends lost 1 base at V and 7 bases at J; junction bases unmatched: 8. This CDR3 is built from 15 residues. Germline lookup yields CDR1 SGHKS and CDR2 YYEKEE (reference sequence). As DNA, the CDR3 is TGTGCCAGCAGCTTGACAGGGGACCCTTGGAATGAGCAGTTCTTC. Encoded protein: CASSLTGDPWNEQFF.

The chain employs TRBV7-2 and TRBJ1-5, with D tentatively TRBD1 (5 bases). This CDR3 comprises 15 residues. The germline V gene has CDR1 SGHTA and CDR2 FQGNSA. The V gene lost 6 bases and the J gene lost 4 bases, with 16 bases spanning the gap. The CDR3 region has the DNA TGTGCCAGCAGTACAGACGGGGGGTCTAATCAGCCCCAGCATTTT. This gives the protein CASSTDGGSNQPQHF.

The rearrangement uses TRBV28 and TRBJ1-5; TRBD1 is a possible D gene (6 bases). The germline V gene has CDR1 MDHEN and CDR2 SYDVKM. The CDR3 extends over 16 amino acids. Deletions cut 2 bases from V and 3 bases from J, with 14 bases between. CDR3 in amino acids: CASSLAGAYYNQPQHF. CDR3 DNA sequence: TGTGCCAGCAGTTTAGCGGGGGCATACTACAATCAGCCCCAGCATTTT.

J is TRBJ1-4 and V is TRBV4-1; 7 positions agree with TRBD1. The length of the CDR3 is 17 residues. CDR1 is MGHRA and CDR2 is YSYEKL in the germline V gene. Trimming took 4 bases from V and 5 from J; bases not matched to a gene: 13. The CDR3 DNA sequence: TGCGCCAGCAGCCGAATATCAGGAGGGGGCTTAAATGAAAAACTGTTTTTT. It is translated as CASSRISGGGLNEKLFF.

The rearrangement uses TRBV24-1 and TRBJ1-1; 8 nucleotides agree with TRBD1. CDR3 length: 14 amino acids. CDR1 and CDR2 (germline): KGHDR, SFDVKD. V dropped 4 bases and J dropped 7; count of bases not matched to a gene: 7. CDR3 sequence (DNA): TGTGCCACCAGTGAGAACTCAGGGGGCAATGAAGCTTTCTTT. Encoded protein: CATSENSGGNEAFF.

This clonotype has a count of ten or more. This sequence joins TRBV6-9 and TRBJ2-7; no firm D call. The germline V gene has CDR1 MNHGY and CDR2 SVAAGI. The V gene lost 8 bases and the J gene lost 7 bases, with 12 bases spanning the gap. The CDR3 is made up of 11 amino acids. This CDR3 is CASRAAREQYV. DNA for the CDR3: TGTGCCAGCCGGGCGGCTCGGGAGCAGTACGTC.

The chain uses TRBV12-3 or TRBV12-4 and TRBJ2-6; D is undetermined. This CDR3 is built from 16 residues. The V and J ends lost 7 bases and 0 bases respectively, with 13 bases between them. The CDR3 loop is CASTRSSLSGANVLTF. The CDR3 nucleotides are TGTGCCAGCACGAGGTCCTCCCTCTCTGGGGCCAACGTCCTGACTTTC.

This clonotype was recorded at least ten times. The V and J genes are TRBV6-2 or TRBV6-3 and TRBJ2-7; 7 bases map to TRBD1. Germline assignment: CDR1 MNHEY and CDR2 SVGEGT. CDR3 length: 13 residues. V gave up 5 bases and J gave up 3 bases; unmatched junction bases: 4. Written as DNA, the CDR3 is TGTGCCAGCAGTCGGGACAGACGCTACGAGCAGTACTTC. Amino acids: CASSRDRRYEQYF.

The CDR3 is CSARRRGHLNQPQHF. CDR3 sequence (DNA): TGCAGTGCTAGGCGGCGGGGACACCTAAATCAGCCCCAGCATTTT. The chain uses TRBV20-1 and TRBJ1-5; maybe TRBD1 (6 bases). Germline-derived CDR1 and CDR2 are DFQATT and SNEGSKA (reference sequence). Deletions cut 3 bases from V and 4 bases from J, with 16 bases between. CDR3 length: 15 residues.

The V gene is TRBV27, the J gene TRBJ2-1; D possibly matches TRBD1 or TRBD2 (5 bases each). Germline assignment: CDR1 MNHEY and CDR2 SMNVEV (reference sequence). V was pared by 5 bases and J by 0 bases, with 11 bases between. The CDR3 runs 15 residues. The CDR3: CASSGTLSSYNEQFF. DNA for the CDR3: TGTGCCAGCAGTGGGACGCTAAGCTCCTACAATGAGCAGTTCTTC.

J is TRBJ2-1 and V is TRBV4-3; 11 bases line up with TRBD2. Trimming at V came to 3 bases and at J to 5 bases, leaving 12 bases not matched to a gene. There are 18 residues in the CDR3. The germline gives CDR1 LGHNA, CDR2 YSLEER. This CDR3 is CASSHPPLAGGDDNEQFF. As DNA, the CDR3 is TGCGCCAGCAGCCACCCTCCCTTAGCGGGGGGGGATGACAATGAGCAGTTCTTC.

This clonotype showed up just a few times. The gene calls are TRBV6-1 and TRBJ2-1; D is uncertain. Between the trimmed V and J ends, which lost 6 bases and 3 bases, there was a span of 15 bases. Germline CDR1 reads MNHNS; CDR2 reads SASEGT. This CDR3 is built from 15 residues. CDR3 nucleotide sequence: TGTGCCAGCAGGGCTACCTACGCCTACTACAATGAGCAGTTCTTC. It encodes CASRATYAYYNEQFF.

This sequence joins TRBV7-9 and TRBJ2-1; D possibly corresponds to TRBD2 (6 bases). The CDR3 covers 13 residues. In germline, CDR1 is SEHNR, CDR2 FQNEAQ (reference sequence). V was pared by 3 bases and J by 5 bases, with 8 bases between. CDR3 sequence: CASSFRENNEQFF. The CDR3 coding sequence is TGTGCCAGCAGCTTCCGGGAGAACAATGAGCAGTTCTTC.